The T cell receptor beta chain described here comes from a study of lymphopenia after photon versus proton radiotherapy. Note on this clone: What it binds is unknown.

Regarding the study as a whole: Relative stability marked proton patients; photon patients lost diversity and naive cells. Post-nadir TCR diversity decline inversely tracked overall survival among those who died.

The CDR3 loop spans 16 amino acids. Looked up from germline, CDR1 is MNHEY and CDR2 is SMNVEV (reference sequence). Trimming removed 5 bases from V and 1 base from J; junction bases left unmatched: 9. Profiling relied on immunoSEQ multiplex PCR, and the TCRdb table lists in-frame clones only, not all of them. This sample carries 20,000 to 25,000 clones, around 85% of them seen once, and the ten largest clones take 18%. This chain uses TRBV27 with TRBJ1-1; 8 nucleotides agree with TRBD1. The specimen comprised peripheral blood, sampled from a patient treated with photon-based radiotherapy. This clonotype was obtained from a man between 60 and 75 years old with pancreatic cancer. CDR3 amino acids: CASSKVQGAGNTEAFF. As DNA, the CDR3 is TGTGCCAGCAGTAAGGTCCAGGGGGCAGGGAACACTGAAGCTTTCTTT.